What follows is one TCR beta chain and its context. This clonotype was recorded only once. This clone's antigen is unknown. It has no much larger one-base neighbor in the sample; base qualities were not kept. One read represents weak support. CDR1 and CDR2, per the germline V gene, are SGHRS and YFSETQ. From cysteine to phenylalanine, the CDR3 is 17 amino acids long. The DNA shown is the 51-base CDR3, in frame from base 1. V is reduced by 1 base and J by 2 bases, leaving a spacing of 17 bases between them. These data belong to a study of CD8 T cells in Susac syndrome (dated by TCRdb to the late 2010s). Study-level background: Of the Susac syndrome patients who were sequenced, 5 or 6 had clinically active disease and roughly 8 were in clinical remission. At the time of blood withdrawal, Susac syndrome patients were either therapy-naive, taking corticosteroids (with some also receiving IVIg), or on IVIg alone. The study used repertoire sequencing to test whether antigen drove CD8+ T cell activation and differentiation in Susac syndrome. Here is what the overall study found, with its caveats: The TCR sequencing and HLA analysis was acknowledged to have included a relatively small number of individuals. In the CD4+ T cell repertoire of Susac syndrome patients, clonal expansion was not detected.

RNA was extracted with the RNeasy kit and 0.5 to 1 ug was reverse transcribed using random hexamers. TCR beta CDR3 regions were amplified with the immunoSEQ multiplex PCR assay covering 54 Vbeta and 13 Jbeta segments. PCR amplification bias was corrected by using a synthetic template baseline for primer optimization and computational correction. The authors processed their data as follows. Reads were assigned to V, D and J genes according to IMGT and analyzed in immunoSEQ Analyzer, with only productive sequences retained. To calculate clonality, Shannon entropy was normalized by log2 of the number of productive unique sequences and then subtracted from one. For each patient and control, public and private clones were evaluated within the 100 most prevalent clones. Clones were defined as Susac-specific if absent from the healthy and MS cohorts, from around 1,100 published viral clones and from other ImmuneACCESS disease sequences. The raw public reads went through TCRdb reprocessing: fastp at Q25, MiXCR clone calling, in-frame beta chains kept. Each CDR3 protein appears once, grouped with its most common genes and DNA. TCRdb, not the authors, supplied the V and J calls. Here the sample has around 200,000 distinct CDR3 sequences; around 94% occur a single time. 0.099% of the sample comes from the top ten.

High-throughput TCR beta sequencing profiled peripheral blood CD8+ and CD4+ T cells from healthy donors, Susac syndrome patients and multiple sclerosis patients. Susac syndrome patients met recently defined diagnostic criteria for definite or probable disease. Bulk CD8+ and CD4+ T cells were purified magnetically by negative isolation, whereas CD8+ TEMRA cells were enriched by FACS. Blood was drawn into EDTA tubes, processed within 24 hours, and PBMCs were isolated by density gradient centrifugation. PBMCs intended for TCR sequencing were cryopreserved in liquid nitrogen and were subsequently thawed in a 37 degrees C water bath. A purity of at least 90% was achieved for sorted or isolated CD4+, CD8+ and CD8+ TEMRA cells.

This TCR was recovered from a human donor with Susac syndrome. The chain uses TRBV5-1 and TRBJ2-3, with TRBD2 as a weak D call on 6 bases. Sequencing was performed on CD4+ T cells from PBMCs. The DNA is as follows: TGCGCCAGCAGCTTGCCCCGCGGGGCGGCACACACAGATACGCAGTATTTT. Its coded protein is CASSLPRGAAHTDTQYF.